Listed here are 2 T cell receptor beta chains from one sample, sequenced in a study of T cells in Graves' hyperthyroidism and ophthalmopathy. Authors of the study amplified TCR beta CDR3 regions from RNA transcripts. The HTBI primer set was used in a first-round RT-PCR of the TCR CDR3. TCRdb re-called the multiplex PCR reads through MiXCR, storing one row per CDR3 protein. This sample carries some 490,000 distinct CDR3 sequences, more than 15% of them seen once, and the ten largest clones take 29%. Sequencing was carried out using blood. Receptors were obtained from a woman aged 25 to 39 with Graves' ophthalmopathy.

The chain carries TRBV5-1 and TRBJ2-1, with 10 bases matching TRBD1. The germline V gene encodes CDR1 SGHRS and CDR2 YFSETQ. Trimming at V came to 0 bases and at J to 6 bases, leaving 6 bases not matched to a gene. The CDR3 is 16 amino acids. In DNA, the CDR3 is TGCGCCAGCAGCTTGGGGGTGACAGGGGGCTTCAATGAGCAGTTCTTC. Its translation is CASSLGVTGGFNEQFF. The variable domain in full, completed from reference TRBV5-1 and TRBJ2-1, reads KAGVTQTPRYLIKTRGQQVTLSCSPISGHRSVSWYQQTPGQGLQFLFEYFSETQRNKGNFPGRFSGRQFSNSRSEMNVSTLELGDSALYLCASSLGVTGGFNEQFFGPGTRLTVL.

The table lists this clonotype with many counts. The J gene is TRBJ2-5, the V gene TRBV20-1, with 9 bases fitting TRBD2. Trimming cost V 2 bases and J 5 bases; bases outside gene matches: 6. Germline V gene sequence: CDR1 DFQATT, CDR2 SNEGSKA (reference sequence). This CDR3 is 14 amino acids long. In nucleotides, the CDR3 is TGCAGTGCTAGACTAGCGGGACGTGGGGAGACCCAGTACTTC. It encodes CSARLAGRGETQYF.